A selection of T cell receptor beta chains follows, all from one sample in a study of T cells after yellow fever vaccination. TCRdb used MiXCR to reprocess the 5' RACE reads, holding one entry per CDR3 protein. The table lists about 260,000 distinct CDR3 sequences, approximately 3.8% of them singletons. The sample was PBMCs, taken 15 days after the yellow fever booster vaccination. Receptors were obtained from a man between 18 and 35 years old who received the YFV17D yellow fever vaccine. Both conserved end residues are part of each CDR3. D genes are given only for firm matches. Rows may omit the clone size; those that give it use once, few, many or a size class.

size	V	D	J	CDR3	DNA
many	TRBV6-2/TRBV6-3	NA	TRBJ2-5	CASSYVGGPEETQYF	TGTGCCAGCAGTTACGTGGGGGGGCCGGAAGAGACCCAGTACTTC
NA	TRBV5-5	NA	TRBJ2-3	CASSPTGTQGSTDTQYF	TGTGCCAGCAGCCCGACCGGGACACAAGGAAGCACAGATACGCAGTATTTT
many	TRBV4-2	NA	TRBJ1-2	CASSQDGRRYTF	TGTGCCAGCAGCCAAGATGGCAGGCGCTACACCTTC
many	TRBV6-5	NA	TRBJ1-2	CASSYLGIYGYTF	TGTGCCAGCAGTTACCTAGGGATTTATGGCTACACCTTC
many	TRBV7-6	NA	TRBJ1-1	CASTQGRTTEAFF	TGTGCCAGCACGCAGGGGCGGACCACTGAAGCTTTCTTT
NA	TRBV14	NA	TRBJ2-2	CASSQDVPGELFF	TGTGCCAGCAGCCAGGATGTTCCCGGGGAGCTGTTTTTT
many	TRBV4-1	TRBD1	TRBJ1-5	CASSRTGLDSNQPQHF	TGCGCCAGCAGCCGGACAGGACTAGATAGCAATCAGCCCCAGCATTTT
NA	TRBV12-3/TRBV12-4	NA	TRBJ1-1	CASSFWGYSTEAFF	TGTGCCAGCAGTTTTTGGGGGTATTCTACTGAAGCTTTCTTT
few	TRBV19	NA	TRBJ1-2	CASPLPDGYGYTF	TGTGCCAGCCCCCTACCCGATGGATACGGCTACACCTTC
many	TRBV6-1	TRBD2	TRBJ2-3	CASSVNTGGGGDTQYF	TGTGCCAGCAGTGTAAACACCGGCGGGGGAGGGGATACGCAGTATTTT
many	TRBV5-5	TRBD1	TRBJ2-7	CASSLAAGGAGQYF	TGTGCCAGCAGCTTGGCCGCAGGGGGCGCAGGGCAGTACTTC
many	TRBV7-9	TRBD1	TRBJ2-7	CASSPRQGSSSYEQYF	TGTGCCAGCAGCCCAAGACAGGGATCGAGCTCCTACGAGCAGTACTTC
many	TRBV20-1	TRBD2	TRBJ2-1	CSAATSGGANEQFF	TGCAGTGCGGCGACTAGCGGGGGGGCCAATGAGCAGTTCTTC
many	TRBV27	TRBD2	TRBJ2-3	CASSLARGGGGTQYF	TGTGCCAGCAGTTTAGCGCGGGGGGGCGGGGGTACGCAGTATTTT
many	TRBV7-2	NA	TRBJ1-1	CASSLGRTENTEAFF	TGTGCCAGCAGCTTGGGCAGGACAGAGAACACTGAAGCTTTCTTT
many	TRBV29-1	NA	TRBJ2-4	CSVAGTGKAKNIQYF	TGCAGCGTTGCAGGTACAGGGAAGGCCAAAAACATTCAGTACTTC
many	TRBV6-2/TRBV6-3	TRBD1	TRBJ1-2	CASSNWDSYGYTF	TGTGCCAGCAGCAACTGGGACAGTTATGGCTACACCTTC
many	TRBV3-1	NA	TRBJ2-3	CASSQDGTSREYF	TGTGCCAGCAGCCAAGATGGTACATCCCGGGAGTATTTT